Sequencing of this T cell receptor beta chain was carried out in a study of blood T cell repertoires in COVID-19. Turning to the study itself: Sites in the United States, Italy and Spain provided acute and convalescent COVID-19 samples. The cDNA or gDNA used as material had been derived from T cells, B-cell-depleted T cells, or PBMCs.

In the authors' workflow: Amplification of reference gene primers was used by the study to estimate nucleated cell counts. Produced via immunoSEQ multiplex PCR; TCRdb's table is partial and in-frame only. The V and J calls and clone size were taken over from that table, and D and trimming were inferred from the DNA. The table includes approximately 210,000 clones, around nine tenths detected once. Per the germline V gene, CDR1 is KGHSH and CDR2 is LQKENI. The V gene end was trimmed by 3 bases and the J gene end by 3 bases; junction bases not matched to a gene: 5. The CDR3 totals 15 residues. This sequence was found in a woman in her thirties or forties who had recovered from COVID-19. The chain couples TRBV18 to TRBJ1-1, with TRBD1 matching over 9 bases. The sample taken for sequencing was peripheral blood. The CDR3 here is CASSPTGGGYTEAFF. CDR3 coding DNA: TGTGCCAGCTCACCCACAGGGGGCGGATACACTGAAGCTTTCTTT.